The 3 T cell receptor beta chains in this list originate from one sample, sequenced in a study of CD8+CD57+ T cells in acquired aplastic anemia. Patients who underwent sequencing had shown CD8+CD57+ cell expansion by flow cytometry. Investigators profiled TCR beta VDJ and CDR3 from genomic DNA template. Each CDR3 protein gets one entry after TCRdb re-called the reads with MiXCR. Of about 120,000 distinct CDR3 sequences in the sample, 55% to 70% were seen once. Material for sequencing was sorted CD4+, CD8+, or CD8+CD57+ T cells (not recorded which) from PBMCs. These receptors came from a human donor with aplastic anemia.

The chain couples TRBV7-3 to TRBJ2-7; no definite D call. Germline V gene lookup returns CDR1 SGHTA and CDR2 FQGTGA. Between the trimmed V and J ends, which lost 5 bases and 4 bases, there was a span of 12 bases. CDR3 length: 13 amino acids. Here the CDR3 DNA reads TGTGCCAGCAGCCCCCAGACCGGGTACGAGCAGTACTTC. Translated: CASSPQTGYEQYF.

The J gene is TRBJ1-2, the V gene TRBV7-2; no clear D gene. CDR1 is SGHTA, CDR2 FQGNSA, per germline. The CDR3 has 13 residues. Trimming took 3 bases from V and 4 from J, leaving 9 bases between them. The chain's CDR3 is CASSFKNLYGYTF. Written as DNA, the CDR3 is TGTGCCAGCAGCTTCAAAAACCTCTATGGCTACACCTTC.

A few counts support this clonotype. V gene TRBV5-4 combines with J gene TRBJ2-1, with D possibly matching TRBD2 (6 bases). This CDR3 is 14 amino acids long. Germline V gene data show CDR1 as SGHNT and CDR2 as YYREEE (reference sequence). V was shortened by 3 bases and J by 6 bases, with 13 bases between the two germline ends. The CDR3 protein is CASSSETRINEQFF. The CDR3 bases are TGTGCCAGCAGCTCCGAGACTAGAATCAATGAGCAGTTCTTC.